These 25 T cell receptor beta chains were sequenced from one sample in a study of cytomegalovirus exposure and HLA in healthy donors. TCRdb's copy holds only in-frame clones and misses some; the assay was immunoSEQ multiplex PCR. The repertoire holds under 50,000 clones, with roughly 93% as singletons. Material for sequencing was PBMCs. The source is a woman under 30 in good health and CMV-seronegative.

The rearrangement links TRBV5-1 to TRBJ2-7; 10 positions match TRBD1. J gave up 5 bases and V 2 bases, and 1 base lay outside the gene matches. Germline CDR1 is SGHRS and CDR2 is YFSETQ. The CDR3 extends over 13 amino acids. The CDR3 DNA is TGCGCCAGCAGCTTAGGACAGGGGGACGAGCAGTACTTC. Residues: CASSLGQGDEQYF.

This chain links TRBV4-2 with TRBJ2-5, with a tentative D call TRBD2 (6 bases). CDR1 LGHNA and CDR2 YNFKEQ come from the germline V gene. Trimming took off 5 bases at V and 1 base at J, with 11 bases between the two ends. The CDR3 has 14 amino acids. The CDR3 nucleotides are TGTGCCAGCAGCTCCACCGGGGGCCAAGAGACCCAGTACTTC. It codes for CASSSTGGQETQYF.

The genes are TRBV5-5 and TRBJ1-5, with D unclear. The CDR3 covers 15 residues. V was clipped by 4 bases and J by 0 bases, with 11 bases between them. The V gene's germline CDR1 is SGHKS and CDR2 YYEKEE (reference sequence). The CDR3 reads CASSPGDHSNQPQHF. The CDR3 DNA follows: TGTGCCAGCAGCCCCGGGGATCATAGCAATCAGCCCCAGCATTTT.

The chain has TRBV30 and TRBJ2-7, with D tentatively TRBD1 (6 bases). Per germline, CDR1 GTSNPN and CDR2 SVGIG (reference sequence). This CDR3 is 14 amino acids long. Trimming left V 1 base short and J 3 bases short, with 13 bases between. CDR3 in amino acids: CAWSDRTAYYEQYF. In nucleotides, the CDR3 is TGTGCCTGGAGTGATAGGACAGCTTACTACGAGCAGTACTTC.

J is TRBJ2-1 and V is TRBV19; TRBD1 is a possible D gene (6 bases). The CDR3 has 14 amino acids. Germline assignment: CDR1 LNHDA and CDR2 SQIVND (reference sequence). V lost 6 bases and J 4 bases, leaving 13 bases between the germline ends. The CDR3 protein is CASSEQGGYNEQFF. CDR3 coding DNA: TGTGCCAGTAGCGAACAGGGTGGGTACAATGAGCAGTTCTTC.

The rearrangement links TRBV9 to TRBJ1-1; tentatively, D is TRBD1 (6 bases). Looked up from germline, CDR1 is SGDLS and CDR2 is YYNGEE. Trimming stripped 0 bases from V and 3 bases from J, with 6 bases between. The CDR3 has 13 amino acids. CDR3 nucleotide sequence: TGTGCCAGCAGCGTAGCAGGGGACACTGAAGCTTTCTTT. This translates into CASSVAGDTEAFF.

This chain connects TRBV7-6 to TRBJ1-2; D uncertain. With 5 bases removed from V and 7 bases from J, the gap between germline ends came to 11 bases. The CDR3 consists of 12 residues. Germline V lookup: CDR1 SGHVS, CDR2 FNYEAQ. Written as DNA, the CDR3 is TGTGCCAGCAGCGCATACAGAAGTGGCTACACCTTC. Translation gives CASSAYRSGYTF.

The chain has TRBV28 and TRBJ2-5; 8 bases line up with TRBD2. Trimming at V came to 4 bases and at J to 1 base, leaving 8 bases not matched to a gene. Germline loops: CDR1 MDHEN, CDR2 SYDVKM. The CDR3 is 16 amino acids. In DNA form, the CDR3 reads TGTGCCAGCAGTTCTCCGGCGGGAGGCATCCAAGAGACCCAGTACTTC. It encodes CASSSPAGGIQETQYF.

The chain carries TRBV7-2 and TRBJ1-1, with D possibly being TRBD1 (5 bases). Germline V gene lookup returns CDR1 SGHTA and CDR2 FQGNSA. The CDR3 loop spans 14 amino acids. The V and J ends lost 2 bases and 0 bases respectively, with 7 bases between them. CDR3 region: CASSLTGMNTEAFF. The CDR3 DNA sequence: TGTGCCAGCAGCTTAACAGGTATGAACACTGAAGCTTTCTTT.

The V and J genes are TRBV21-1 and TRBJ1-2. TRBV21-1 is described as a pseudogene. The length of the CDR3 is 17 residues. In DNA form, the CDR3 reads TGTGCCAGCAGAGTGATGGACTCCCCAGGAATTAACTATGGCTACACCTTC. This encodes CASRVMDSPGINYGYTF.

The chain is built from TRBV5-1 and TRBJ2-3; tentatively, D is TRBD2 (7 bases). This CDR3 region has 13 residues. From germline, CDR1 is SGHRS and CDR2 YFSETQ. V gave up 8 bases and J gave up 6 bases, with 16 bases separating them. The CDR3 loop is CASATGGRDTQYF. The CDR3 region has the DNA TGCGCCAGTGCCACGGGGGGCAGGGATACGCAGTATTTT.

The rearrangement links TRBV28 to TRBJ1-2; TRBD1 agrees at 7 bases. Unmatched junction bases numbered 8, after V lost 5 bases and J lost 5 bases. This CDR3 contains 14 residues. The germline V gene has CDR1 MDHEN and CDR2 SYDVKM. The CDR3, as DNA: TGTGCCAGCAGTCCTGTGGCAGGGGGTTATGGCTACACCTTC. It translates to CASSPVAGGYGYTF.

For this clone: One junction end does not reproduce the germline sequence, and a read error may be involved. The chain joins TRBV10-1 to TRBJ2-1; tentatively, D is TRBD2 (6 bases). This CDR3 has 15 residues. The germline CDR1 and CDR2 sequences are WNHNN and SYGVQD (reference sequence). The CDR3: CASMKNRDSHNEQFF. The CDR3 DNA reads TGCGCCAGCATGAAGAACCGGGACTCCCACAATGAGCAGTTCTTC.

This chain links TRBV28 with TRBJ2-1; tentatively, D is TRBD2 (6 bases). The CDR3 runs 15 residues. Between the trimmed V and J ends, which lost 6 bases and 8 bases, there was a span of 20 bases. Per the germline V gene, CDR1 is MDHEN and CDR2 is SYDVKM. The CDR3 sequence is CASSDGGLSEDEQFF. The CDR3, as DNA: TGTGCCAGCAGCGATGGGGGACTCTCGGAGGATGAGCAGTTCTTC.

This chain uses TRBV28 with TRBJ1-2; weak D call: TRBD1 (6 bases). Per germline, CDR1 MDHEN and CDR2 SYDVKM. CDR3 length: 12 residues. Trimming removed 6 bases at V and 8 bases at J, with 13 bases between. In DNA form, the CDR3 reads TGTGCCAGCAGCCCGGGGGGGCGCGGCTACACCTTC. As protein: CASSPGGRGYTF.

The V and J genes are TRBV19 and TRBJ1-2; D perhaps matches TRBD1 (6 bases). This CDR3 spans 14 amino acids. Deletions cut 5 bases from V and 4 bases from J, with 14 bases between. The germline CDR1 and CDR2 sequences are LNHDA and SQIVND (reference sequence). This CDR3 is CASSAQGGGYGYTF. The CDR3 region has the DNA TGTGCCAGTAGTGCCCAGGGAGGGGGCTATGGCTACACCTTC.

The chain combines TRBV28 with TRBJ2-2; possible D gene TRBD1, 5 bases. Trimming took 6 bases from V and 2 from J, leaving 13 bases between them. From germline, CDR1 is MDHEN and CDR2 SYDVKM. The CDR3 extends over 15 amino acids. The CDR3 region is CASSRGHINTGELFF. The CDR3 coding sequence is TGTGCCAGCAGCCGAGGACACATAAACACCGGGGAGCTGTTTTTT.

This chain links TRBV28 with TRBJ2-1; D is perhaps TRBD2 (5 bases). The germline V gene has CDR1 MDHEN and CDR2 SYDVKM. This CDR3 is built from 18 residues. V lost 10 bases and J 5 bases, leaving 30 bases between the germline ends. The CDR3 nucleotides are TGTGCCACATTGAACCCCCCCCGAGGGCGGCAGACTGACAATGAGCAGTTCTTC. Residues: CATLNPPRGRQTDNEQFF.

V usage is TRBV5-8 and J usage is TRBJ2-7, with D perhaps matching TRBD1 (6 bases). Trimming pared 4 bases from V and 0 bases from J, leaving 14 bases between. The CDR3 runs 15 residues. Per germline, CDR1 SGHTS and CDR2 YDEGEE. This chain's CDR3 is CASSGRQASSYEQYF. In nucleotides, the CDR3 is TGTGCCAGCAGCGGAAGACAGGCATCCTCCTACGAGCAGTACTTC. Together with reference TRBV5-8 and TRBJ2-7, the CDR3 gives the full variable domain: EAGVTQSPTHLIKTRGQQATLRCSPISGHTSVYWYQQALGLGLQFLLWYDEGEERNRGNFPPRFSGRQFPNYSSELNVNALELEDSALYLCASSGRQASSYEQYFGPGTRLTVT.

This chain joins TRBV5-6 and TRBJ2-2; 9 bases align to TRBD1. The J segment lost 1 base and the V segment lost 5 bases, leaving 3 bases of the junction unmatched. CDR1 and CDR2 (germline): SGHDT, YYEEEE. The CDR3 is 15 amino acids. In nucleotides, the CDR3 is TGTGCCAGCAGTACGGACAGGGGGAACACCGGGGAGCTGTTTTTT. Translation gives CASSTDRGNTGELFF.

The chain is built from TRBV18 and TRBJ2-1, with 8 bases identical to TRBD1. V gave up 5 bases and J gave up 7 bases; unmatched junction bases: 13. Germline V lookup: CDR1 KGHSH, CDR2 LQKENI. The CDR3 has 16 residues. CDR3 bases: TGTGCCAGCTCAGGTCCGCGACAGGGGATGAGGAATGAGCAGTTCTTC. This translates into CASSGPRQGMRNEQFF.

The chain carries TRBV6-5 and TRBJ1-1; 9 bases line up with TRBD1. This CDR3 is 13 amino acids long. Germline V gives CDR1 MNHEY, CDR2 SVGAGI. The junction had 5 bases not matched to a gene; V was cut back by 6 bases and J by 6 bases. CDR3 residues: CASRTRQGAEAFF. CDR3 in DNA: TGTGCCAGCAGAACCCGACAGGGGGCTGAAGCTTTCTTT.

This clone is a singleton in its sample. The chain employs TRBV6-4 and TRBJ2-1, with 8 bases that match TRBD2. The V and J ends lost 1 base and 6 bases, in that order; junction bases with no gene match: 8. CDR1 MRHNA and CDR2 SNTAGT come from the germline V gene. CDR3 length: 16 amino acids. CDR3 in amino acids: CASSDFTSGGSNEQFF. CDR3 nucleotide sequence: TGTGCCAGCAGTGACTTTACTAGCGGAGGAAGCAATGAGCAGTTCTTC.

This chain uses TRBV27 with TRBJ2-3; weak D call: TRBD1 (6 bases). Trimming took 4 bases from V and 1 from J, leaving 18 bases between them. Looked up from germline, CDR1 is MNHEY and CDR2 is SMNVEV (reference sequence). The CDR3 sequence is 17 residues long. The CDR3 here is CASSSFRWGRGTDTQYF. The CDR3 DNA reads as TGTGCCAGCAGTTCGTTTAGGTGGGGGCGAGGCACAGATACGCAGTATTTT.

This clone was seen a single time. This sequence joins TRBV28 and TRBJ2-2; 8 bases line up with TRBD1. Unmatched junction bases numbered 10, after V lost 7 bases and J lost 6 bases. The CDR3 has 15 residues. Germline V gene sequence: CDR1 MDHEN, CDR2 SYDVKM. The CDR3 DNA is TGTGCCAGCAAAAGCCCGGACAGGGTTTCCGGGGAGCTGTTTTTT. It translates to CASKSPDRVSGELFF.